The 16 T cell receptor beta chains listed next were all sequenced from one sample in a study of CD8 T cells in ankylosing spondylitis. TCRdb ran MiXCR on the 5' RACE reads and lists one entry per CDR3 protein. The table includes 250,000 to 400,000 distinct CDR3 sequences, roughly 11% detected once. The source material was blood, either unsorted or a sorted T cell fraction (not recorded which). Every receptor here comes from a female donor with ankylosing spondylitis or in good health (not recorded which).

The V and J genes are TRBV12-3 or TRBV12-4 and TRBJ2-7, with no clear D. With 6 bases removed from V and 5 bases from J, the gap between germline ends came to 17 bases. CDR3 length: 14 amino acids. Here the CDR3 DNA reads TGTGCCAGCAGCTCGGTTCGTCTGAGCGACGAGCAGTACTTC. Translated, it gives CASSSVRLSDEQYF.

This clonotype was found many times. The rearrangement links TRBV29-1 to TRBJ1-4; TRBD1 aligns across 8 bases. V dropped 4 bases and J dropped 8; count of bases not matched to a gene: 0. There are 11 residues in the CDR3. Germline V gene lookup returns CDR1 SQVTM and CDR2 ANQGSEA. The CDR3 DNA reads TGCAGCGTTGGACAGGGGGAAAAACTGTTTTTT. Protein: CSVGQGEKLFF.

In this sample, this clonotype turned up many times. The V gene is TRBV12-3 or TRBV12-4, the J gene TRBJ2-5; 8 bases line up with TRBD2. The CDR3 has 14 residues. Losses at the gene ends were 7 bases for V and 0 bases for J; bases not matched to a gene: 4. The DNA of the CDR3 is TGTGCCAGCAAGACTAGCGCGTACCAAGAGACCCAGTACTTC. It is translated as CASKTSAYQETQYF.

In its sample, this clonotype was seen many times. CDR3 DNA sequence: TGTGCCAGCTCACCAATTGTGGACTACGAGCAGTACTTC. The encoded protein is CASSPIVDYEQYF. The chain combines TRBV18 with TRBJ2-7, with D hard to call. V was shortened by 2 bases and J by 3 bases, with 8 bases between the two germline ends. There are 13 residues in the CDR3. Germline V gene data show CDR1 as KGHSH and CDR2 as LQKENI.

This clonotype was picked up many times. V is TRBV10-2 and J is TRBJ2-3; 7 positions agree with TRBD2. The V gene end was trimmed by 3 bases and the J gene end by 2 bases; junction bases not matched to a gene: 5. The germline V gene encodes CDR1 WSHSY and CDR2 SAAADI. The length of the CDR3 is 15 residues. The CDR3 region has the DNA TGCGCCAGCAGTGACGCGGGAGTTGTCACAGATACGCAGTATTTT. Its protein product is CASSDAGVVTDTQYF.

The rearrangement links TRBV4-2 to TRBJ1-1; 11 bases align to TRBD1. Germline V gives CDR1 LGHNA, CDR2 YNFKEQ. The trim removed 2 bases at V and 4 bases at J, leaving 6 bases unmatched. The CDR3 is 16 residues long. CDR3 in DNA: TGTGCCAGCAGCCAATCTGTCGGGACAGGGGGCACTGAAGCTTTCTTT. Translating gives CASSQSVGTGGTEAFF.

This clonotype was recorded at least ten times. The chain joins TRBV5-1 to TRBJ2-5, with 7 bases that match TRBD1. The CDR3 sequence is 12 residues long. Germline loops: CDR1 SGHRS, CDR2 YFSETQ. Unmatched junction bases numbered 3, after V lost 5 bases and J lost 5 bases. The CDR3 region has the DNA TGCGCCAGCAGGACAGGGATGGAGACCCAGTACTTC. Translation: CASRTGMETQYF.

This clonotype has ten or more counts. This CDR3 reads CASSPARYNEQFF. The CDR3 DNA reads as TGTGCCAGCAGCCCGGCGCGGTACAATGAGCAGTTCTTC. The V and J genes are TRBV7-2 and TRBJ2-1; no firm D call. Germline CDR1 SGHTA, CDR2 FQGNSA. The germline V and J ends were trimmed by 5 bases and 4 bases, with 9 bases remaining between them. This CDR3 region has 13 residues.

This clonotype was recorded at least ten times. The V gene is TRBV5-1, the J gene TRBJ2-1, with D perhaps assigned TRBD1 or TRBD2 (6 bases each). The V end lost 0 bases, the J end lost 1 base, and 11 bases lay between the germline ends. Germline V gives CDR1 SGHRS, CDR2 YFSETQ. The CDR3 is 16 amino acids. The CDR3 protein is CASSLEGGLSYNEQFF. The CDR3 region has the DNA TGCGCCAGCAGCTTGGAGGGGGGCCTATCCTACAATGAGCAGTTCTTC. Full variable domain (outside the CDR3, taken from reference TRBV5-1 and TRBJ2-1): KAGVTQTPRYLIKTRGQQVTLSCSPISGHRSVSWYQQTPGQGLQFLFEYFSETQRNKGNFPGRFSGRQFSNSRSEMNVSTLELGDSALYLCASSLEGGLSYNEQFFGPGTRLTVL.

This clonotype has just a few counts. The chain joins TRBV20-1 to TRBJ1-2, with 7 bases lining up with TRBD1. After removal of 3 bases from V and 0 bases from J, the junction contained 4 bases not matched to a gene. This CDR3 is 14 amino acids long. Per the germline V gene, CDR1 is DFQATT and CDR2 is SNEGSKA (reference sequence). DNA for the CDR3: TGCAGTGCTAGTATTCAGGGGGCTAACTATGGCTACACCTTC. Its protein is CSASIQGANYGYTF.

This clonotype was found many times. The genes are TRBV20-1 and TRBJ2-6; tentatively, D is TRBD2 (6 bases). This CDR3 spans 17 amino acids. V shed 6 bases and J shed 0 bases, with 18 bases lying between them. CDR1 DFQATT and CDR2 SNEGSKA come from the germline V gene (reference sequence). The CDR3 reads CSAPMGGLFSGANVLTF. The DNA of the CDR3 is TGCAGTGCCCCGATGGGGGGTCTTTTCTCTGGGGCCAACGTCCTGACTTTC.

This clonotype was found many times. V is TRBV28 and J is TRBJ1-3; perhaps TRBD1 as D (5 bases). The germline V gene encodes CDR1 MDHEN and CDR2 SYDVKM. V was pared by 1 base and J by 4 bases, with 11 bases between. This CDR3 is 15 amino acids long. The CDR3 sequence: CASSLFKAGGNTIYF. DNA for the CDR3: TGTGCCAGCAGTTTATTTAAGGCAGGGGGAAACACCATATATTTT. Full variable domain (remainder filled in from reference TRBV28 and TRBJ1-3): DVKVTQSSRYLVKRTGEKVFLECVQDMDHENMFWYRQDPGLGLRLIYFSYDVKMKEKGDIPEGYSVSREKKERFSLILESASTNQTSMYLCASSLFKAGGNTIYFGEGSWLTVV.

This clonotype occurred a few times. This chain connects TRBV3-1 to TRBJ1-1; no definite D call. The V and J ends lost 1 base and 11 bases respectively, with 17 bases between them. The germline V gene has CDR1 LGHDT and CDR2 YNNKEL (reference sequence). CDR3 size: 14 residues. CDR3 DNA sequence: TGTGCCAGCAGCCAAGGCCAAATAGCCCTGGGGGCTTTCTTT. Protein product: CASSQGQIALGAFF.

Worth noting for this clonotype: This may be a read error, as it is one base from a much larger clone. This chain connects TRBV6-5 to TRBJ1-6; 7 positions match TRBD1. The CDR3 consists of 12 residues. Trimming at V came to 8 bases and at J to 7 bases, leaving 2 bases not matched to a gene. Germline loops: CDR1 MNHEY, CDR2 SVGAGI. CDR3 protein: CASARGNSPLHF. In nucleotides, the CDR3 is TGTGCCAGCGCCAGGGGGAATTCACCCCTCCACTTT.

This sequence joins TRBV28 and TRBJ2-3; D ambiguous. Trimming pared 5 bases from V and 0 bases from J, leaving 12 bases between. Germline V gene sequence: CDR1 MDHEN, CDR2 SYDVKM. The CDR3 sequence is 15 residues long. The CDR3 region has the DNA TGTGCCAGCAGTGTCTGGGGTTCTAGCACAGATACGCAGTATTTT. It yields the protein CASSVWGSSTDTQYF. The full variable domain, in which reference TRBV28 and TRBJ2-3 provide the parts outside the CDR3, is DVKVTQSSRYLVKRTGEKVFLECVQDMDHENMFWYRQDPGLGLRLIYFSYDVKMKEKGDIPEGYSVSREKKERFSLILESASTNQTSMYLCASSVWGSSTDTQYFGPGTRLTVL.

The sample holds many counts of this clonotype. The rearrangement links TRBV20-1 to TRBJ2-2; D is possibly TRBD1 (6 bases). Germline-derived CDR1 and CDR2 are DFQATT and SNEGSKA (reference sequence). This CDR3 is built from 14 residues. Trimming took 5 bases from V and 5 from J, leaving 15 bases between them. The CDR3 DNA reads TGCAGTGCTCCATTCAGGGGAACAACCGGGGAGCTGTTTTTT. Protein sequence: CSAPFRGTTGELFF.